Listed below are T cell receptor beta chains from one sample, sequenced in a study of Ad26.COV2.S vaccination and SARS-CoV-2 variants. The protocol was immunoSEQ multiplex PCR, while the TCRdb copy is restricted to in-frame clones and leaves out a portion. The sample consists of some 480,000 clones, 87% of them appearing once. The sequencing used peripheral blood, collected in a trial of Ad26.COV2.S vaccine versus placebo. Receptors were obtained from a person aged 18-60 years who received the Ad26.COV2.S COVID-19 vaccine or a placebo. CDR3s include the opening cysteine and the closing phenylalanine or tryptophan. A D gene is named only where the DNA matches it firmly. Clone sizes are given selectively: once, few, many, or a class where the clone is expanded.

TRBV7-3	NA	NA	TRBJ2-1	TGTGCCAGCAGCCCCAGCTTGGGGAGCTACAATGAGCAGTTCTTC	CASSPSLGSYNEQFF
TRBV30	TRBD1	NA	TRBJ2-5	TGTGCCTGGAGTGCCCGACAGGGTAGGGGAGAGACCCAGTACTTC	CAWSARQGRGETQYF
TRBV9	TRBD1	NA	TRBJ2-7	TGTGCCAGCAGCCTGACAGGGGGTTCCTACGAGCAGTACTTC	CASSLTGGSYEQYF
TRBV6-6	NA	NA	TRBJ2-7	TGTGCCAGCAGCCTCCACCTCTCCCAGGGCTCCTACGAGCAGTACTTC	CASSLHLSQGSYEQYF
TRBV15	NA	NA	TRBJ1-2	TGTGCCACCAGCAGAGATCGTGCAGGGGCTTCCTATGGCTACACCTTC	CATSRDRAGASYGYTF
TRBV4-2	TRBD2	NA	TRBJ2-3	TGTGCCAGCAGCCAAGGTAGTAGCGGGATCCTAGATACGCAGTATTTT	CASSQGSSGILDTQYF
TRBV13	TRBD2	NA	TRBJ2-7	TGTGCCAGCAGCTTAAGCGGGAGGGTCGCCCACGAGCAGTACTTC	CASSLSGRVAHEQYF
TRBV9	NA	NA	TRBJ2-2	TGTGCCAGCAGCGTGGGGTCCGGGGCCGGGGAGCTGTTTTTT	CASSVGSGAGELFF
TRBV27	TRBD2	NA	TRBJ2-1	TGTGCCAGCAGTTTTAGCGGGAGGAGAAATGAGCAGTTCTTC	CASSFSGRRNEQFF
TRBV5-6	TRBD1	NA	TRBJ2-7	TGTGCCAGCAGCATGGGGGGACAGGTCTACGAGCAGTACTTC	CASSMGGQVYEQYF
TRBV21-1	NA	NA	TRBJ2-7	TGTGCCAGCAGCAAAGGGTATCGGCGGGGCGATGCCTACGAGCAGTACTTC	CASSKGYRRGDAYEQYF
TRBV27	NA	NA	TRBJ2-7	TGTGCCAGCAGTTCCCCCCCTCCCTACGAGCAGTACTTC	CASSSPPPYEQYF
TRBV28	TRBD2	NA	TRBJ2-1	TGTGCCAGCAGTCCGATGTTACTAGCGCCCTCCTACAATGAGCAGTTCTTC	CASSPMLLAPSYNEQFF
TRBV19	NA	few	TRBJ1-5	TGTGCCAGTAGTACCGTTACCAGGGGAGATTGGCAGCCCCAGCATTTT	CASSTVTRGDWQPQHF
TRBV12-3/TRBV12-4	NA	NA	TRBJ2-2	TGTGCCAGCAGGTCACCGAACACCGGGGAGCTGTTTTTT	CASRSPNTGELFF
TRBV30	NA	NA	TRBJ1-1	TGTGCCTGGTGTAGTCGTACTGAAGCTTTCTTT	CAWCSRTEAFF
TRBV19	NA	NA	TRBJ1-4	TGTGCCAGTAGAGAGGTGGCAGTCAATGAAAAACTGTTTTTT	CASREVAVNEKLFF